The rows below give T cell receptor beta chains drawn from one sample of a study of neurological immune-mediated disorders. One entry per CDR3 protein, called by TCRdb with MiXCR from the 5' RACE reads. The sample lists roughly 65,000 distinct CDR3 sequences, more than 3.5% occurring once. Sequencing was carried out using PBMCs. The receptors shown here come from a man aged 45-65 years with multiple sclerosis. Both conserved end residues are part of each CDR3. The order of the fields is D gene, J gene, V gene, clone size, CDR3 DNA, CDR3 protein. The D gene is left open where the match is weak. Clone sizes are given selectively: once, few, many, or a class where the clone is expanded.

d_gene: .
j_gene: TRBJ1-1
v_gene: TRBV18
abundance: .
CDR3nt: TGTGCCAGCTCACCAATGGGTATTCGACAGTTTCTTGAAGCTTTCTTT
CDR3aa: CASSPMGIRQFLEAFF

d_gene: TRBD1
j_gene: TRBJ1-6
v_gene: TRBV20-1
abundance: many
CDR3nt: TGCAGTGCTAGAGGCCAGGACAGGGGTGATTCACCCCTCAACTTT
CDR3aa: CSARGQDRGDSPLNF

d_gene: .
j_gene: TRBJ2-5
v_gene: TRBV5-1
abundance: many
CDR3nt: TGCGCCAGCAGCATAGGACTCCTTCAAGAGACCCAGTACTTC
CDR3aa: CASSIGLLQETQYF

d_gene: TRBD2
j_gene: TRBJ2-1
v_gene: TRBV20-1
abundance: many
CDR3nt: TGCAGTGCTAGAGATCCTAGCGGGGGGAGCAATGAGCAGTTCTTC
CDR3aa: CSARDPSGGSNEQFF

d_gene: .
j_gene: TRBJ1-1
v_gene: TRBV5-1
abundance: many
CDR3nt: TGCGCCAGCAGCTTGGTTTCGGGACGGGCTGAAGCTTTCTTT
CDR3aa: CASSLVSGRAEAFF

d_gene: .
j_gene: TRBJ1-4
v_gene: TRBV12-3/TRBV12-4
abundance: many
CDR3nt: TGTGCCAGCAGTTTTAATGAAAAACTGTTTTTT
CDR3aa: CASSFNEKLFF

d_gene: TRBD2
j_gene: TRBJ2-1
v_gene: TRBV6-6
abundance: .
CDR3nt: TGTGCCAGCAGTTACTCCGGACTAGCGGGGGGACCGGACAATGAGCAGTTCTTC
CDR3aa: CASSYSGLAGGPDNEQFF

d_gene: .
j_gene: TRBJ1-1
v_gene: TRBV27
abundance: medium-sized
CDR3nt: TGTGCCAGCAGCTTAATAGGGTTTTGGACTGAAGCTTTCTTT
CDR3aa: CASSLIGFWTEAFF

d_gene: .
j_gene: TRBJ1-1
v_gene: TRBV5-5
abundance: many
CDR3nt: TGTGCCAGCAGCTTGTATCCGTCTGGATTGAACACTGAAGCTTTCTTT
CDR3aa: CASSLYPSGLNTEAFF

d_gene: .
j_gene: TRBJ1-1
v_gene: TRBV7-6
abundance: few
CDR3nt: TGTGCCAGCAGCTTGGTTCTGCGGGGGAGAAAGCTGAACACTGAAGCTTTCTTT
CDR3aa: CASSLVLRGRKLNTEAFF

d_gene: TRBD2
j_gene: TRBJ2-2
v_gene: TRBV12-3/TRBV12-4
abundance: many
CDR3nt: TGTGCTGCGGGGGGGCTCGGCGGGGAGCTGTTTTTT
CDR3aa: CAAGGLGGELFF

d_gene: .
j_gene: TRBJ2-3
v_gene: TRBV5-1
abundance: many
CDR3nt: TGCGCCAGCAGCTTGTCGGAAAACACAGATACGCAGTATTTT
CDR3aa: CASSLSENTDTQYF

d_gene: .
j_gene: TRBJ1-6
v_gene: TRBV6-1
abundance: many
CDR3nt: TGTGCCAGTCTAACCAAAGGGGGGGTTAGTTCACCCCTCCACTTT
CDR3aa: CASLTKGGVSSPLHF

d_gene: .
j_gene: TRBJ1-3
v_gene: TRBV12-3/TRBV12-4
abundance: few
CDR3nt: TGTGCCAGCAGTTTCTTCGGGGGGAGCTCTGGAAAAACCATATATTTT
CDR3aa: CASSFFGGSSGKTIYF

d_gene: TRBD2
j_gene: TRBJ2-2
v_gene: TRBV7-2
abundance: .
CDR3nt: TGTGCCAGCAGCTTAGAGGCTAGCGGTGTCACCGGGGAGCTGTTTTTT
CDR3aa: CASSLEASGVTGELFF

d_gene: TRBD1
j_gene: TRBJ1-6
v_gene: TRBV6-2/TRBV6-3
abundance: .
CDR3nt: TGTGCCAGCAGTAAACAGGGGGCGCGGGAAAATTCACCCCTACACTTT
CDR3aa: CASSKQGARENSPLHF

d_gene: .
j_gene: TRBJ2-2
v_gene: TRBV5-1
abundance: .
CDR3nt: TGCGCCAGCAGCCCCGGCGGACAAGGGAACACCGGGGAGCTGTTTTTT
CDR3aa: CASSPGGQGNTGELFF

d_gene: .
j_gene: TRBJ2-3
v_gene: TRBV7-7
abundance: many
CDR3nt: TGTGCCAGCAGCGCCGGGACCAGAAGCACAGATACGCAGTATTTT
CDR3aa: CASSAGTRSTDTQYF

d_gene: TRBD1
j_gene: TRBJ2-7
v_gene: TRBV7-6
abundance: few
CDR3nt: TGTGCCAGCAGCTCGGACAGGGCTAGCGAGCAGTACTTC
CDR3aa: CASSSDRASEQYF

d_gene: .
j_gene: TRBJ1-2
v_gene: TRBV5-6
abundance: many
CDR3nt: TGTGCCAGCAGCTTGGGTTTCGGGCCCCAATATGGCTACACCTTC
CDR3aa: CASSLGFGPQYGYTF

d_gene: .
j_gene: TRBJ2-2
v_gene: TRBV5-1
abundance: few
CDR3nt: TGCACCAGCAGCTTCGGCAGATATGACGGGGAGCTGTTTTTT
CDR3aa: CTSSFGRYDGELFF

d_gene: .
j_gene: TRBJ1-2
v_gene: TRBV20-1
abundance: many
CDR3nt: TGCAGTGCTAGAGGCAGCAGGGCAGAAATACAATATGGCTACACCTTC
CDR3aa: CSARGSRAEIQYGYTF

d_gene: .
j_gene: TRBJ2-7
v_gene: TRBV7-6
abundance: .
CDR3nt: TGTGCCAGCAGCTTAGGGACAGCCTACGAGCAGTACTTC
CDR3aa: CASSLGTAYEQYF

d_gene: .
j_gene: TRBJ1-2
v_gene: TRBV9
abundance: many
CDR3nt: TGTGCCAGCAGCGTAGGCGGCGGGGGACGGAATGGCTACACCTTC
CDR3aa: CASSVGGGGRNGYTF

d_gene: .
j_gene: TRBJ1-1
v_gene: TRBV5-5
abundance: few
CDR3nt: TGTGCCAGCAGTTTATTACAGGGTAGGTTGAACACTGAAGCTTTCTTT
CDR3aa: CASSLLQGRLNTEAFF

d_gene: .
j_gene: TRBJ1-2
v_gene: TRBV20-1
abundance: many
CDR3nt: TGCAGGTCCGCGGACTCCAGCCTCTATGGCTACACCTTC
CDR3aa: CRSADSSLYGYTF

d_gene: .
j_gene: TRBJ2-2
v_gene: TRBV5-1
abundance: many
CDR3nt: TGCGCCAGCAGATCGACCGGGGAGCTGTTTTTT
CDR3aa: CASRSTGELFF

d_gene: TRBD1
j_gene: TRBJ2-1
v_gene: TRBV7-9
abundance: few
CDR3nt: TGTGCCAGCAGCTTACGACAGGGATCCAATGAGCAGTTCTTC
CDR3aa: CASSLRQGSNEQFF

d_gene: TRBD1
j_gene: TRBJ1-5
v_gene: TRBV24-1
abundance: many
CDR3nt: TGTGCCACCAGTGATGTGGGGACAGGAGATCAGCCCCAGAATTTT
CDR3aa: CATSDVGTGDQPQNF

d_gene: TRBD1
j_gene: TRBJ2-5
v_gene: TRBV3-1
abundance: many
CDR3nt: TGTGCCAGCAGCCAAGCTGGGGACAGAGCGGAGACCCAGTACTTC
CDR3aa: CASSQAGDRAETQYF

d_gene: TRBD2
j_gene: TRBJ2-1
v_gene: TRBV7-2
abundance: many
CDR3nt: TGTGCCAGCAGCTCATGGGGGGGGGTTTCCTACAATGAGCAGTTCTTC
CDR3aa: CASSSWGGVSYNEQFF

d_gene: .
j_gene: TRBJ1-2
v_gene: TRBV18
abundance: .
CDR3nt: TGTGCCAGCTCACCGGCTCAGAAAAAGTATGGCTACACCTTC
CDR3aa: CASSPAQKKYGYTF

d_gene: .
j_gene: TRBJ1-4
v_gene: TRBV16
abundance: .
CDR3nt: TGTGCCAGCAGCCGTCAGGGGCGAAGAAAACTGTTTTTT
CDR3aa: CASSRQGRRKLFF

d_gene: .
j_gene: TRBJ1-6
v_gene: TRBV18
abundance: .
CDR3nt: TGTGCCAGCTCACCTAACACGGGACGGAATAATTCACCCCTCCACTTT
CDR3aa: CASSPNTGRNNSPLHF

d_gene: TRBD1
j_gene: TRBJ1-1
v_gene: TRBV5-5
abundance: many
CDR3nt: TGTGCCAGCAGCTTAACAGGGGGATTGAACACTGAAGCTTTCTTT
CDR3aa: CASSLTGGLNTEAFF

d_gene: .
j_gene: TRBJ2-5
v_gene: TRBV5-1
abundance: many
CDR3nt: TGCGCCAGCAGAGTCGGGGGCGCAGAGACCCAGTACTTC
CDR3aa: CASRVGGAETQYF

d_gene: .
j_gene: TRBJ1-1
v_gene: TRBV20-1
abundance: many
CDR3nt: TGCAGTGCTAGTTCGGGTGTTATCACTGAAGCTTTCTTT
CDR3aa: CSASSGVITEAFF

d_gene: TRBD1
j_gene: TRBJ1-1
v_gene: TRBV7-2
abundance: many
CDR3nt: TGTGCCAGCAGCCCCGGGACAGGGGTCACTGAAGCTTTCTTT
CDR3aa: CASSPGTGVTEAFF

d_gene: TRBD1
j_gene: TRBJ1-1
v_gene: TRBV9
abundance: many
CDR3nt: TGTGCCAGCAGCGCGAACCCCGGGACAGGGGGCCGGAACACTGAAGCTTTCTTT
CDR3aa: CASSANPGTGGRNTEAFF

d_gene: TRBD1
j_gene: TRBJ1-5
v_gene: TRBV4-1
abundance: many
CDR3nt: TGCGCCAGCAGCGTACAGGGGGCCGGTCAGCCCCAGCATTTT
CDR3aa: CASSVQGAGQPQHF

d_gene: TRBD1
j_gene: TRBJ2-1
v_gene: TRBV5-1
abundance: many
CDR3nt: TGCGCCAGCAGCTTGGGGTCAGGGGGCTCCTACAATGAGCAGTTCTTC
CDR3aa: CASSLGSGGSYNEQFF

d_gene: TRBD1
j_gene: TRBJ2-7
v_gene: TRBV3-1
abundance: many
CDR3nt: TGTGCCAGCAGCCGGGACAGGGGGCGGTTCTACGAGCAGTACTTC
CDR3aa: CASSRDRGRFYEQYF

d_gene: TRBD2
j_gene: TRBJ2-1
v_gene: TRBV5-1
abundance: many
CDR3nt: TGCGCCAGCAGCCCCCAACCCCCGGCTAGCGGGGTCCCGTTCTTC
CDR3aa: CASSPQPPASGVPFF

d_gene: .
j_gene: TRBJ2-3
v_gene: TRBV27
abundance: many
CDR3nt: TGTGCCAGCAGTTTTTACGAGTCCCCAGATACGCAGTATTTT
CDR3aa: CASSFYESPDTQYF

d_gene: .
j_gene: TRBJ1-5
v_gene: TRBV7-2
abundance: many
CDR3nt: TGTGCCAGCAGCTTACGGACGGGGGGTCAGCCCCAGCATTTT
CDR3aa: CASSLRTGGQPQHF

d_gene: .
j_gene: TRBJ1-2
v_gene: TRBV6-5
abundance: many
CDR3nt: TGTGCCAGCAGCCCCGGACAGACCCCGCATGGCTACACCTTC
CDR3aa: CASSPGQTPHGYTF

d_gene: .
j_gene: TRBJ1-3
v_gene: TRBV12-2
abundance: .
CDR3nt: TGTGCAAGTCGCTTATTCCCACTTGGCGGTCCTGGAAACACCATATATTTT
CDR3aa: CASRLFPLGGPGNTIYF

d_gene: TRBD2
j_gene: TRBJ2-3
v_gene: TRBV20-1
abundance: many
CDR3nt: TGCAGTGCTAGGACCGGGACTAGTAGTACAGATACGCAGTATTTT
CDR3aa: CSARTGTSSTDTQYF

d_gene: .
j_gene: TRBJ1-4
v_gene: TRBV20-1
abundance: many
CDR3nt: TGCAGTGCTAGTCTAGGACAGCGCCATGGTACTAATGAAAAACTGTTTTTT
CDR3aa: CSASLGQRHGTNEKLFF

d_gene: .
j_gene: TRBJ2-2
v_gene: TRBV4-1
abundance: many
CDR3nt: TGCGCCAGCAGCCAAGATGAGACGAGGGCCGGGGAGCTGTTTTTT
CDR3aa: CASSQDETRAGELFF

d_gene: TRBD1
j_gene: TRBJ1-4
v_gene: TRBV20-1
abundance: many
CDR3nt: TGCAGTGCTAGAGCAAGGGACAGGGATAATTACGAAAAACTGTTTTTT
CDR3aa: CSARARDRDNYEKLFF

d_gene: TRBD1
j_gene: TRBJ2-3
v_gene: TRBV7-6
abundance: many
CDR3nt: TGTGCCAGCAGCCAGAGTACAGGGGGGCCGGGAGATACGCAGTATTTT
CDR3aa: CASSQSTGGPGDTQYF

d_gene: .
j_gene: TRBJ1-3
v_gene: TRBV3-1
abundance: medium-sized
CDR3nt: TGTGCCAGCAGCCAAGATCTGCCGCATTTTCCCTGGAGATTCTCTGGAAACACCATATATTTT
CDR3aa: CASSQDLPHFPWRFSGNTIYF

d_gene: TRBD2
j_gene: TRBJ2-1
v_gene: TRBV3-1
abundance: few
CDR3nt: TGTGCCAGCAGCCCACCGGGACTACGGGTAAGCAATGAGCAGTTCTTC
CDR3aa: CASSPPGLRVSNEQFF

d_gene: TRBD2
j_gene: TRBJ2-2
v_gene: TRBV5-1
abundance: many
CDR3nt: TGCGCCAGCAGTCCAGGACTAGCCGGGAGGACCGGGGAGCTGTTTTTT
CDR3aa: CASSPGLAGRTGELFF

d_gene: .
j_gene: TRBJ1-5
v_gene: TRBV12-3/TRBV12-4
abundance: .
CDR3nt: TGTGCCAGCAGTTCCCGGTACCAGCCCCAGAATTTT
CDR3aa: CASSSRYQPQNF

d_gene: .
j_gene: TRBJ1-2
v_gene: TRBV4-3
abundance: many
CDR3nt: TGCGCCAGCAGCCAAGATTGGGGGGACTATGGCTACACCTTC
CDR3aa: CASSQDWGDYGYTF

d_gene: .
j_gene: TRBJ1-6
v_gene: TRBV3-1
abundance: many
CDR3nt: TGTGCCAGCAGCCAAACCTCTTCCAATTCACCCCTCCACTTT
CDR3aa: CASSQTSSNSPLHF

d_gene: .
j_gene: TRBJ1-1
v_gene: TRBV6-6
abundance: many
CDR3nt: TGTGCCAGCAGTTCGGGTCAAGGCACTGAAGCTTTCTTT
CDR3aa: CASSSGQGTEAFF

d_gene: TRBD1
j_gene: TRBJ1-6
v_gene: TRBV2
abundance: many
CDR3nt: TGTGCCAGCAGAGCCTGGACAGGGAGGAATTCACCCCTCCACTTT
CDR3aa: CASRAWTGRNSPLHF